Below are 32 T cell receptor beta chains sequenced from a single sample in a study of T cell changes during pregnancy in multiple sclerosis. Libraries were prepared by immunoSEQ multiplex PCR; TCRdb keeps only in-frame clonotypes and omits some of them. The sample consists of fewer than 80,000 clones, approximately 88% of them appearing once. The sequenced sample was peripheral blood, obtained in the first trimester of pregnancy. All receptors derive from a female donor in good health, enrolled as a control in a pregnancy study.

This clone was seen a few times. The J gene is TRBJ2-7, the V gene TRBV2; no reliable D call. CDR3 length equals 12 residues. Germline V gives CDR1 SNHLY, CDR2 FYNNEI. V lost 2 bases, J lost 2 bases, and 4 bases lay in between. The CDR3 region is CASSESAYEQYF. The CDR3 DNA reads TGTGCCAGCAGTGAAAGCGCCTACGAGCAGTACTTC. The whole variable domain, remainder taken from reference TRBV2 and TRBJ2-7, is EPEVTQTPSHQVTQMGQEVILRCVPISNHLYFYWYRQILGQKVEFLVSFYNNEISEKSEIFDDQFSVERPDGSNFTLKIRSTKLEDSAMYFCASSESAYEQYFGPGTRLTVT.

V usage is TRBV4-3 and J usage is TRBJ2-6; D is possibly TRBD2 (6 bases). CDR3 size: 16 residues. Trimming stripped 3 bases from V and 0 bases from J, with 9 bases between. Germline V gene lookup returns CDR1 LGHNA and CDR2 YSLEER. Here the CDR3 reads CASSHQEGSGANVLTF. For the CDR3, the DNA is TGCGCCAGCAGCCATCAGGAGGGCTCTGGGGCCAACGTCCTGACTTTC.

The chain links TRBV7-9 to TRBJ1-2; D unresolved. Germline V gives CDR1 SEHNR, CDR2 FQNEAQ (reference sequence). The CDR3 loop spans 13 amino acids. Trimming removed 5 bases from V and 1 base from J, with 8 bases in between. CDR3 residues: CASSQTHNYGYTF. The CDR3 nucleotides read TGTGCCAGCAGCCAGACACATAACTATGGCTACACCTTC. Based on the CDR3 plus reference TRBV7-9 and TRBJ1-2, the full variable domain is DTGVSQNPRHKITKRGQNVTFRCDPISEHNRLYWYRQTLGQGPEFLTYFQNEAQLEKSRLLSDRFSAERPKGSFSTLEIQRTEQGDSAMYLCASSQTHNYGYTFGSGTRLTVV.

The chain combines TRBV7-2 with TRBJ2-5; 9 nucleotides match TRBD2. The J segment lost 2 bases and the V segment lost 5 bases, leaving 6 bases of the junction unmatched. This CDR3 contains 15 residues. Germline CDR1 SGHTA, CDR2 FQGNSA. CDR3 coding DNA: TGTGCCAGCAGCCCCCGGACTAGCGATCAAGAGACCCAGTACTTC. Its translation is CASSPRTSDQETQYF. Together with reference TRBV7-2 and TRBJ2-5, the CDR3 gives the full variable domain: GAGVSQSPSNKVTEKGKDVELRCDPISGHTALYWYRQSLGQGLEFLIYFQGNSAPDKSGLPSDRFSAERTGGSVSTLTIQRTQQEDSAVYLCASSPRTSDQETQYFGPGTRLLVL.

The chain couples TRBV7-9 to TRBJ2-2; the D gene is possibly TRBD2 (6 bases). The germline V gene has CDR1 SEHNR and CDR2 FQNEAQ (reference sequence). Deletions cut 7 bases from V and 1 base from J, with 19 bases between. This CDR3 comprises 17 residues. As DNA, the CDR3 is TGTGCCAGCATCACGGGGGTGGAGGACCAGAACACCGGGGAGCTGTTTTTT. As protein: CASITGVEDQNTGELFF.

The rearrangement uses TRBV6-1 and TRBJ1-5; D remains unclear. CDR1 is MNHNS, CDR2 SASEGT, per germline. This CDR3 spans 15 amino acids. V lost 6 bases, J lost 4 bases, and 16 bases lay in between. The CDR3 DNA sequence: TGTGCCAGCAGGGAAAGCCTGGCGGGTAATCAGCCCCAGCATTTT. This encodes CASRESLAGNQPQHF.

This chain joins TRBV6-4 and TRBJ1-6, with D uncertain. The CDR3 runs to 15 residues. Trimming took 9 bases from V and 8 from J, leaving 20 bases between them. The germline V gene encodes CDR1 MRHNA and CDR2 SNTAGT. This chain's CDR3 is CASRAIWSSDSPLHF. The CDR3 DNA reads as TGTGCCAGTCGAGCGATATGGAGTTCGGATTCACCCCTCCACTTT.

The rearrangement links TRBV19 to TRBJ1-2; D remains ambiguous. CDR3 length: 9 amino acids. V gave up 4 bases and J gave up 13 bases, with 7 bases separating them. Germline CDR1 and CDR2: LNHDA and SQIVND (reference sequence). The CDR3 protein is CASSRPFTF. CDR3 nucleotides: TGTGCCAGTAGTAGGCCTTTCACCTTC.

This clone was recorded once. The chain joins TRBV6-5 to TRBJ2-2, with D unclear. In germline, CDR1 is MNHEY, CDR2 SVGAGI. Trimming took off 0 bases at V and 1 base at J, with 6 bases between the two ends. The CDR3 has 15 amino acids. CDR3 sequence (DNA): TGTGCCAGCAGTTACTCGAACAGGAACACCGGGGAGCTGTTTTTT. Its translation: CASSYSNRNTGELFF.

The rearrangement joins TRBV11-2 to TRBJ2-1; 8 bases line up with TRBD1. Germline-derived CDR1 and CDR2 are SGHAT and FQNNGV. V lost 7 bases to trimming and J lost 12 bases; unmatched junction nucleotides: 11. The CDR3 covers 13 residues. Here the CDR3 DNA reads TGTGCCAGCAACCGAGCCACCGGGACAGGGCAGTTCTTC. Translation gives CASNRATGTGQFF.

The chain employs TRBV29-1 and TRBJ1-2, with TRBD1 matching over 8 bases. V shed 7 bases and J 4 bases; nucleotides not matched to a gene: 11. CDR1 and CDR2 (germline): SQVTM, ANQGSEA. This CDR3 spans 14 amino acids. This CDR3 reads CSASGTGSVYGYTF. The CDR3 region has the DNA TGCAGCGCTTCGGGGACAGGTTCCGTCTATGGCTACACCTTC.

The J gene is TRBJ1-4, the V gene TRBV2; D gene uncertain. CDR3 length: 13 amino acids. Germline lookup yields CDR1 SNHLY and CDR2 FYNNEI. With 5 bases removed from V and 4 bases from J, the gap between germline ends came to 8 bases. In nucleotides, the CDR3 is TGTGCCAGCAGTCGGGGTTATAATGAAAAACTGTTTTTT. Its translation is CASSRGYNEKLFF.

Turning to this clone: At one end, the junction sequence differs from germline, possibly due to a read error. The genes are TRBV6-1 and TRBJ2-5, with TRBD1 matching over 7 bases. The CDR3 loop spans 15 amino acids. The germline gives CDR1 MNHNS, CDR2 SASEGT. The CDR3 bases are TGTGCCAGCAGTGAGTCGGCAGGGGGTCAAGAGAGCCAGTACTTC. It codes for CASSESAGGQESQYF.

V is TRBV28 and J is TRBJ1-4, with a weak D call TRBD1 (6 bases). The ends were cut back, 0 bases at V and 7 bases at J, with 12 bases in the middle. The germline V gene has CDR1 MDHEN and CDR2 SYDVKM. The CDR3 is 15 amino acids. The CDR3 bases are TGTGCCAGCAGTTTATGGCTGGGGGCGAGTGAAAAACTGTTTTTT. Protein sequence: CASSLWLGASEKLFF.

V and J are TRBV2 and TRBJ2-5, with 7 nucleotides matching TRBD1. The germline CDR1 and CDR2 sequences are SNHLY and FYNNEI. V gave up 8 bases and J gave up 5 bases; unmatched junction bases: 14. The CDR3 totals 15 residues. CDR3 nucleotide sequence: TGTGCCAGCGCTCAAACGGGACAGCCGGGGGAGACCCAGTACTTC. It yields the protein CASAQTGQPGETQYF.

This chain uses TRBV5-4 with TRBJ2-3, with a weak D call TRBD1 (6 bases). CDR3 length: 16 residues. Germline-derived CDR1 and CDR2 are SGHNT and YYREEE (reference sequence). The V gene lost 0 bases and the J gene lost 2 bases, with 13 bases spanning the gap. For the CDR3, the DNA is TGTGCCAGCAGCTTGGTTGGCAGGGGATACACAGATACGCAGTATTTT. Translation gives CASSLVGRGYTDTQYF.

The CDR3 sequence is CASRMTGSSQPQHF. For the CDR3, the DNA is TGTGCCAGCAGAATGACAGGGTCGAGTCAGCCCCAGCATTTT. The chain links TRBV6-1 to TRBJ1-5, with 7 bases matching TRBD1. The V gene's germline CDR1 is MNHNS and CDR2 SASEGT. After removal of 6 bases from V and 6 bases from J, the junction contained 8 bases not matched to a gene. The CDR3 runs to 14 residues.

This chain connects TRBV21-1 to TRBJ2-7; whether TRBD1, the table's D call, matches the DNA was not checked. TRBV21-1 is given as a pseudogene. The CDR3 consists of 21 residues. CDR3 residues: CASSKAIGQIPRASEMYEQYF. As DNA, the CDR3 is TGTGCCAGCAGCAAAGCGATCGGACAGATACCTCGAGCGTCCGAGATGTACGAGCAGTACTTC.

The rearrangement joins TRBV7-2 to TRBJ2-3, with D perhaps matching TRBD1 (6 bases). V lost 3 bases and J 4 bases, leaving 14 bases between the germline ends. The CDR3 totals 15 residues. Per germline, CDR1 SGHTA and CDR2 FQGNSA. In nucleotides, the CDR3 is TGTGCCAGCAGCTTTAGGGGACAAACCTCAGATACGCAGTATTTT. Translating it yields CASSFRGQTSDTQYF. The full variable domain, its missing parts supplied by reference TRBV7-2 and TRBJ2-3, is GAGVSQSPSNKVTEKGKDVELRCDPISGHTALYWYRQSLGQGLEFLIYFQGNSAPDKSGLPSDRFSAERTGGSVSTLTIQRTQQEDSAVYLCASSFRGQTSDTQYFGPGTRLTVL.

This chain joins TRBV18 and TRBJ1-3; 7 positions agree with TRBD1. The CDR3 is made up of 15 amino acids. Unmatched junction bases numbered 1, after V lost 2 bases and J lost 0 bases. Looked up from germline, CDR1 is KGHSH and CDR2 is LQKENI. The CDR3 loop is CASSPGDSSGNTIYF. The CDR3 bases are TGTGCCAGCTCACCAGGGGACAGCTCTGGAAACACCATATATTTT.

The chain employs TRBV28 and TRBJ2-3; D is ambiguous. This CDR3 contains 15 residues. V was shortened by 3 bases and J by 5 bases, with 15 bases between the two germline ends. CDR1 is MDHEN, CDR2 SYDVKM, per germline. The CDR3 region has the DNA TGTGCCAGCAGTTTTTGGGCCAGCTTTCAAGATACGCAGTATTTT. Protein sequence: CASSFWASFQDTQYF.

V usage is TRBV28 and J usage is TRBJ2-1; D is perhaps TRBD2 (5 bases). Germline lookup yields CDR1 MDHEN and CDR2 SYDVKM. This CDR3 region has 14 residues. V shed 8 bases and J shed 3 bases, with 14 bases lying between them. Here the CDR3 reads CASSGEPGYNEQFF. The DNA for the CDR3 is TGTGCCAGCTCTGGGGAGCCAGGCTACAATGAGCAGTTCTTC.

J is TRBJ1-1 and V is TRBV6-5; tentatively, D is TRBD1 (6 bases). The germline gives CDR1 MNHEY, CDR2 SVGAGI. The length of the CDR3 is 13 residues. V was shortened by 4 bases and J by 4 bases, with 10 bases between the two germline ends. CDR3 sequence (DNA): TGTGCCAGCAGTTTCAGGGGCCTCACTGAAGCTTTCTTT. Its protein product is CASSFRGLTEAFF.

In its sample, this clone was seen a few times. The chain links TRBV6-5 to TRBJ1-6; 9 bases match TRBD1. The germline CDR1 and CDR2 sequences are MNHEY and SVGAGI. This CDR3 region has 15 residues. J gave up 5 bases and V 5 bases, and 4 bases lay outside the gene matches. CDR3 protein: CASSQGTGNNSPLHF. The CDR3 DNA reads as TGTGCCAGCAGTCAGGGGACAGGGAATAATTCACCCCTCCACTTT.

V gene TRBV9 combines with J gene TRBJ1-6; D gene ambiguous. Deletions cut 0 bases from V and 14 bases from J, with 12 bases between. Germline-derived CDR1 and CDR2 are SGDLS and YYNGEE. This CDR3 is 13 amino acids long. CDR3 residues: CASSVDGGRTLHF. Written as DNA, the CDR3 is TGTGCCAGCAGCGTAGATGGTGGCAGGACCCTCCACTTT. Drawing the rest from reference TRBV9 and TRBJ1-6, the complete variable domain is DSGVTQTPKHLITATGQRVTLRCSPRSGDLSVYWYQQSLDQGLQFLIQYYNGEERAKGNILERFSAQQFPDLHSELNLSSLELGDSALYFCASSVDGGRTLHFGNGTRLTVT.

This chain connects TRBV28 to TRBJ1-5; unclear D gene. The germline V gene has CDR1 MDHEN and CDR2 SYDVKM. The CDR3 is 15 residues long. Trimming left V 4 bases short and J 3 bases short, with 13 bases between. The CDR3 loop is CASSSRGSDNQPQHF. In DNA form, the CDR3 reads TGTGCCAGCAGTTCCCGGGGTTCTGACAATCAGCCCCAGCATTTT.

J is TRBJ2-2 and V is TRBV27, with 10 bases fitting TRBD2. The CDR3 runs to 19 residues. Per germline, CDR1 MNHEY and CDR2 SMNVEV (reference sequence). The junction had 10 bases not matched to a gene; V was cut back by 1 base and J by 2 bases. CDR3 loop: CASSLLYSGRPRNTGELFF. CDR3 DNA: TGTGCCAGCAGTTTATTATATAGCGGGAGGCCCCGTAACACCGGGGAGCTGTTTTTT.

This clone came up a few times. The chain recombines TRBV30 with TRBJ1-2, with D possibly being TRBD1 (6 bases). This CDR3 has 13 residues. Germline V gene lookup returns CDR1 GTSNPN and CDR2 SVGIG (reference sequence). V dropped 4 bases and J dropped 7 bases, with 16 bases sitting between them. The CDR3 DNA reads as TGTGCCTGGAACAGGGTACAGGGCTTTGGCTACACCTTC. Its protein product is CAWNRVQGFGYTF. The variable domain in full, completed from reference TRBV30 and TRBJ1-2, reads SQTIHQWPATLVQPVGSPLSLECTVEGTSNPNLYWYRQAAGRGLQLLFYSVGIGQISSEVPQNLSASRPQDRQFILSSKKLLLSDSGFYLCAWNRVQGFGYTFGSGTRLTVV.

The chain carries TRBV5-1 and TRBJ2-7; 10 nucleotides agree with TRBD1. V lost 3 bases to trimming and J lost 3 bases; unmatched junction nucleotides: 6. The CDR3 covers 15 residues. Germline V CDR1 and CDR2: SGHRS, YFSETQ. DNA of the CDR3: TGCGCCAGCAGCTCCGGACAGGGGGTGTTCTACGAGCAGTACTTC. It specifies CASSSGQGVFYEQYF.

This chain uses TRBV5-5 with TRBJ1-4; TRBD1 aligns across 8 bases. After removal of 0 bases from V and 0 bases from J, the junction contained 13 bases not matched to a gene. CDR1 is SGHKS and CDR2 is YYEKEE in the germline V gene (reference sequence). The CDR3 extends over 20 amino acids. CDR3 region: CASSLAGGTGDQTTNEKLFF. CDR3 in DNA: TGTGCCAGCAGCTTGGCCGGAGGGACAGGAGACCAAACAACTAATGAAAAACTGTTTTTT.

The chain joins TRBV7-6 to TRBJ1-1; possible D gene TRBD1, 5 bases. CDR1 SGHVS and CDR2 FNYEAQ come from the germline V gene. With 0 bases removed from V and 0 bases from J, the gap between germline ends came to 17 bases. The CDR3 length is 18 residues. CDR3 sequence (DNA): TGTGCCAGCAGCTTAGCAGCGGGGGGGTCAGGGATGAACACTGAAGCTTTCTTT. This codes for CASSLAAGGSGMNTEAFF.

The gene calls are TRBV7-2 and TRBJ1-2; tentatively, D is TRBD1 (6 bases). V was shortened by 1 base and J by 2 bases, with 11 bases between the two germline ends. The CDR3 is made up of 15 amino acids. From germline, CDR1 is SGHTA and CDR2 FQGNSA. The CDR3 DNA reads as TGTGCCAGCAGCTTAGATACAGGGCCCAACTATGGCTACACCTTC. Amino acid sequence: CASSLDTGPNYGYTF.